Each of the 4 T cell receptor beta chains below was sequenced from the same sample in a study of regulatory and conventional T cells in RAG deficiency. TCRdb keeps only in-frame clones here, not all; method: immunoSEQ multiplex PCR. The sample lists roughly 32,000 clones, 89% seen once, with around 13% in the top ten. This same sample was also part of a study on regulatory T cells. That report adds: The PCR used 52 TRBV and 13 TRBJ primers.

The specimen sequenced was CD8+ T cells sorted from blood. The receptors stem from a human donor in good health.

The CDR3 nucleotides read TGTGCCAGCAGTTTTTTCAGAGCATCCTCACCCCTCCACTTT. It specifies CASSFFRASSPLHF. V usage is TRBV27 and J usage is TRBJ1-6; D ambiguous. The CDR3 totals 14 residues. Trimming cost V 3 bases and J 10 bases, with 13 bases left between them. Germline assignment: CDR1 MNHEY and CDR2 SMNVEV (reference sequence).

The chain joins TRBV7-9 to TRBJ2-7, with D unclear. The germline gives CDR1 SEHNR, CDR2 FQNEAQ (reference sequence). V gave up 5 bases and J gave up 0 bases, with 8 bases separating them. The CDR3 runs to 13 residues. In DNA, the CDR3 is TGTGCCAGCAGCCCAGGCCTCTCCTACGAGCAGTACTTC. It specifies CASSPGLSYEQYF. The full variable domain, in which reference TRBV7-9 and TRBJ2-7 provide the parts outside the CDR3, is DTGVSQNPRHKITKRGQNVTFRCDPISEHNRLYWYRQTLGQGPEFLTYFQNEAQLEKSRLLSDRFSAERPKGSFSTLEIQRTEQGDSAMYLCASSPGLSYEQYFGPGTRLTVT.

The chain links TRBV28 to TRBJ2-3; the match to TRBD2 covers 10 bases. J lost 0 bases, V lost 5 bases, and 14 bases had no gene match. The CDR3 contains 19 residues. Germline V gives CDR1 MDHEN, CDR2 SYDVKM. The DNA of the CDR3 is TGTGCCAGCAGTATACCATCACTAGCGGGACACTCTAGCACAGATACGCAGTATTTT. Translated, it gives CASSIPSLAGHSSTDTQYF.

V and J are TRBV7-2 and TRBJ1-1; 7 bases map to TRBD1. CDR3 length: 15 residues. The J segment lost 1 base and the V segment lost 5 bases, leaving 7 bases of the junction unmatched. Germline V gene lookup returns CDR1 SGHTA and CDR2 FQGNSA. The chain's CDR3 is CASSRHRDRNTEAFF. As DNA, the CDR3 is TGTGCCAGCAGCAGACACCGGGACAGGAACACTGAAGCTTTCTTT.